This TCR beta chain stems from a study of shared clonotypes between healthy human individuals. CDR3 length equals 13 residues. Germline V gene sequence: CDR1 MNHNS, CDR2 SASEGT. V was cut by 8 bases and J by 1 base, with 11 bases left in between. In the CD4+ fraction, cells were divided into CD45RA+ naive and CD45RA-negative memory subsets. Study-wide results and caveats: Shared clonotypes across all four donors exceeded non-shared ones in generation probability.

Sequencing used immunoSEQ multiplex PCR; TCRdb keeps in-frame clones, though not all of them. The profile shows about 600,000 clones, 95% to 98% of them singletons. Of note for this clone: What it binds is not known.

This receptor was identified in a woman younger than 45 in good health. Sequenced sample: naive CD4+ T cells sorted from blood. Subset described: CD45RA+ positively selected. This chain connects TRBV6-1 to TRBJ1-1; no definite D call. In DNA, the CDR3 is TGTGCCAGCTCCCAGGTCCCGAACACTGAAGCTTTCTTT. Its translation: CASSQVPNTEAFF.